This entry concerns a single T cell receptor beta chain. This entry comes from a study of blood T cell repertoires in COVID-19. Across the whole study: The origin of the acute and convalescent COVID-19 samples was the United States, Italy and Spain. Sources were T cells, B-cell-depleted T cells, or PBMCs; the material itself was cDNA or gDNA.

Per the study methods: From reference gene primer amplification, estimates of nucleated cell counts were derived. TCRdb keeps only in-frame clones here, not all; method: immunoSEQ multiplex PCR. V and J calls and clone size come straight from that table; D and trimming were deduced from the DNA. The table includes about 40,000 clones, about four fifths detected once. V was clipped by 0 bases and J by 0 bases; unmatched bases: 5. This CDR3 region has 17 residues. Germline V gene sequence: CDR1 SGDLS, CDR2 YYNGEE. This TCR came from a man aged 80 or over with active or convalescent COVID-19. J is TRBJ2-3 and V is TRBV9; 9 nucleotides align to TRBD1. What was sequenced was peripheral blood. CDR3 DNA sequence: TGTGCCAGCAGCGTAGCTGGGACAGGGATTAGCACAGATACGCAGTATTTT. Translating gives CASSVAGTGISTDTQYF.